The 3 T cell receptor beta chains below come from one sample, sequenced in a study of blood T cells in healthy people across ages. A sample-barcoded 5' primer and a J-beta primer mix were used in a second PCR of roughly 6 to 11 cycles. TCRdb reprocessed the 5' RACE reads with MiXCR, giving one entry per CDR3 protein. Of 800,000 to 950,000 distinct CDR3 sequences in the sample, about 37% were seen once. Material: blood. These receptors were taken from a man aged 18 to 29 in good health.

The chain couples TRBV7-9 to TRBJ1-2; 9 nucleotides align to TRBD1. J was trimmed by 7 bases and V by 2 bases; bases with no gene match: 5. Germline-derived CDR1 and CDR2 are SEHNR and FQNEAQ (reference sequence). The CDR3 sequence is 14 residues long. The CDR3 protein is CASSLTGGRGGYTF. The CDR3 DNA follows: TGTGCCAGCAGCTTAACAGGGGGCCGGGGTGGCTACACCTTC.

The CDR3, as DNA: TGTGCCAGCAGTACAGCCTTCACTGAAGCTTTCTTT. The encoded protein is CASSTAFTEAFF. The V call is TRBV6-2 or TRBV6-3, the J call TRBJ1-1; D is ambiguous. The germline V and J ends were trimmed by 5 bases and 4 bases, with 8 bases remaining between them. This CDR3 comprises 12 residues. Germline V gene sequence: CDR1 MNHEY, CDR2 SVGEGT.

The gene calls are TRBV12-3 or TRBV12-4 and TRBJ2-5, with D perhaps matching TRBD2 (5 bases). The end of the DNA fits TRBJ2-7 better, so the J call may be wrong. CDR3 length equals 13 residues. The CDR3 DNA is TGTGCCAGCAGTTTAGGTTACGGGGTCGAGCAGTACTTC. Translating it yields CASSLGYGVEQYF.